This is a list of T cell receptor beta chains from one sample in a study of radiotherapy plus CTLA-4 blockade in lung cancer. Generated by immunoSEQ multiplex PCR, the TCRdb table keeps only in-frame clones and is missing some. The sample consists of 75,000 to 80,000 clones, around 87% of them appearing once. The sequencing here drew on peripheral blood, taken from a patient treated with radiotherapy plus ipilimumab. All receptors come from a human donor with non-small cell lung cancer who had stable disease on radiotherapy plus ipilimumab. Both conserved end residues are part of each CDR3. The order of the fields is clone size, J gene, D gene, V gene, CDR3 protein, CDR3 DNA. A D gene is named only where the DNA matches it firmly. Where a row states a size, it is once, few, many or the class of an expanded clone; other rows omit it.

clone_size: -
j_call: TRBJ2-7
d_call: -
v_call: TRBV5-4
cdr3_aa: CASSLDRAYEQYF
cdr3_nt: TGTGCCAGCAGCTTGGACAGGGCGTACGAGCAGTACTTC

clone_size: -
j_call: TRBJ2-7
d_call: -
v_call: TRBV11-2
cdr3_aa: CASSLDSVSYEQYF
cdr3_nt: TGTGCCAGCAGCTTAGATTCGGTCTCCTACGAGCAGTACTTC

clone_size: -
j_call: TRBJ2-1
d_call: TRBD2
v_call: TRBV11-2
cdr3_aa: CASSRLANKGGTTYNEQFF
cdr3_nt: TGTGCCAGCAGCCGACTAGCGAATAAAGGGGGAACGACCTACAATGAGCAGTTCTTC

clone_size: -
j_call: TRBJ2-1
d_call: -
v_call: TRBV5-6
cdr3_aa: CASSLGTTLPGDEQFF
cdr3_nt: TGTGCCAGCAGCTTGGGGACGACTCTACCGGGCGATGAGCAGTTCTTC

clone_size: -
j_call: TRBJ2-2
d_call: -
v_call: TRBV10-3
cdr3_aa: CAIRGGNTGELFF
cdr3_nt: TGTGCCATCAGAGGGGGTAACACCGGGGAGCTGTTTTTT

clone_size: -
j_call: TRBJ2-1
d_call: -
v_call: TRBV27
cdr3_aa: CASSPTWGNEQFF
cdr3_nt: TGTGCCAGCAGCCCCACCTGGGGGAATGAGCAGTTCTTC

clone_size: -
j_call: TRBJ2-5
d_call: TRBD2
v_call: TRBV9
cdr3_aa: CASSPLRLAGGEKLKQETQYF
cdr3_nt: TGTGCCAGCAGCCCCTTACGACTAGCGGGGGGGGAAAAATTGAAGCAAGAGACCCAGTACTTC

clone_size: -
j_call: TRBJ2-7
d_call: -
v_call: TRBV7-3
cdr3_aa: CASSPDSSYEQYF
cdr3_nt: TGTGCCAGCAGTCCTGACAGCTCCTACGAGCAGTACTTC

clone_size: -
j_call: TRBJ2-7
d_call: -
v_call: TRBV5-1
cdr3_aa: CASSLTYRITYEQYF
cdr3_nt: TGCGCCAGCAGCCTTACATACAGGATTACCTACGAGCAGTACTTC

clone_size: -
j_call: TRBJ1-2
d_call: -
v_call: TRBV10-3
cdr3_aa: CAISKGMAENYGYTF
cdr3_nt: TGTGCCATCAGCAAAGGGATGGCAGAAAACTATGGCTACACCTTC

clone_size: -
j_call: TRBJ2-7
d_call: -
v_call: TRBV6-5
cdr3_aa: CASSPVPRDLYEQYF
cdr3_nt: TGTGCCAGCAGCCCAGTCCCCCGGGACCTCTACGAGCAGTACTTC

clone_size: -
j_call: TRBJ2-7
d_call: TRBD2
v_call: TRBV7-9
cdr3_aa: CASSFLAGLAGGPRSEQYF
cdr3_nt: TGTGCCAGCAGCTTTTTGGCGGGACTAGCGGGAGGGCCAAGAAGCGAGCAGTACTTC

clone_size: once
j_call: TRBJ2-5
d_call: -
v_call: TRBV6-1
cdr3_aa: CASSETRTQYF
cdr3_nt: TGTGCCAGCAGTGAAACTAGGACCCAGTACTTC

clone_size: -
j_call: TRBJ1-5
d_call: TRBD1
v_call: TRBV29-1
cdr3_aa: CSATGSNQPQHF
cdr3_nt: TGCAGCGCGACAGGGAGCAATCAGCCCCAGCATTTT

clone_size: -
j_call: TRBJ2-3
d_call: -
v_call: TRBV5-8
cdr3_aa: CASSFGGTDTQYF
cdr3_nt: TGTGCCAGCAGCTTTGGAGGCACAGATACGCAGTATTTT